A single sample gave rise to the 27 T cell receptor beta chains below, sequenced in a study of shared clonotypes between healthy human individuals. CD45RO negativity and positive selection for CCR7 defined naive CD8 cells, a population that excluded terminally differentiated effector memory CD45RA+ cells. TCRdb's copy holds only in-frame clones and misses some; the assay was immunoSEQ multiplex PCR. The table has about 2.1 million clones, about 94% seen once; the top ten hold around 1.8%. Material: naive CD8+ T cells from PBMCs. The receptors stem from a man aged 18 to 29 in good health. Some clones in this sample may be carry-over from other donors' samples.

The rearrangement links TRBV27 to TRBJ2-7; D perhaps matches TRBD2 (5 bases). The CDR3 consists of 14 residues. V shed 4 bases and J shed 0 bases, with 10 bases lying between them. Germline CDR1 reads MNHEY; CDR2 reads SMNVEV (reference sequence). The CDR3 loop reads CASSWNGGSYEQYF. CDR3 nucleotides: TGTGCCAGCAGTTGGAACGGAGGCTCCTACGAGCAGTACTTC.

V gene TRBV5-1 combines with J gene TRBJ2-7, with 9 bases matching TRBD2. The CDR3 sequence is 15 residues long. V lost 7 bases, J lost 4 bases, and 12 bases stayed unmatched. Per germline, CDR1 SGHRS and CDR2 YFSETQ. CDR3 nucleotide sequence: TGCGCCAGCGCTAGGGAGGCTAGCGGGACTTACGAGCAGTACTTC. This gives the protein CASAREASGTYEQYF. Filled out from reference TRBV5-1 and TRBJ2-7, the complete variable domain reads KAGVTQTPRYLIKTRGQQVTLSCSPISGHRSVSWYQQTPGQGLQFLFEYFSETQRNKGNFPGRFSGRQFSNSRSEMNVSTLELGDSALYLCASAREASGTYEQYFGPGTRLTVT.

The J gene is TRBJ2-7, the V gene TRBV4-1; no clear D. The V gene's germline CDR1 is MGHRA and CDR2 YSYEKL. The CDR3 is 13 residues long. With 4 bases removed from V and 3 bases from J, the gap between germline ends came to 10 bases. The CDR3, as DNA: TGCGCCAGCAGCCTCACTGAATACTACGAGCAGTACTTC. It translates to CASSLTEYYEQYF.

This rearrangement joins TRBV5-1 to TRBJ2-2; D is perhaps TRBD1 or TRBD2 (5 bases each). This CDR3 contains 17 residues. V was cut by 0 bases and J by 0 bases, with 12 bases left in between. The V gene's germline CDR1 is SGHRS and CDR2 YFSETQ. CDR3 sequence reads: CASSLEWGYANTGELFF. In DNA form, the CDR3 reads TGCGCCAGCAGCTTGGAGTGGGGGTACGCGAACACCGGGGAGCTGTTTTTT.

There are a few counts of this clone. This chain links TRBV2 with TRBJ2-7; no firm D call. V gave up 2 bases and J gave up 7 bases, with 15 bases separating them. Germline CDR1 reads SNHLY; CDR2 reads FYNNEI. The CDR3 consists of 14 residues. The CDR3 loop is CASSEWRSLREQYF. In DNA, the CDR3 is TGTGCCAGCAGTGAATGGCGGAGTTTGAGGGAGCAGTACTTC.

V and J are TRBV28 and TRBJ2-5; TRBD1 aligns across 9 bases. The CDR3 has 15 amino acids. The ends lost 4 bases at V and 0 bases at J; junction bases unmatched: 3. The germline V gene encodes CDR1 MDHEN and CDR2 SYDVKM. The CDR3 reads CASSWTGEYQETQYF. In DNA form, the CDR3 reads TGTGCCAGCAGTTGGACAGGGGAATACCAAGAGACCCAGTACTTC.

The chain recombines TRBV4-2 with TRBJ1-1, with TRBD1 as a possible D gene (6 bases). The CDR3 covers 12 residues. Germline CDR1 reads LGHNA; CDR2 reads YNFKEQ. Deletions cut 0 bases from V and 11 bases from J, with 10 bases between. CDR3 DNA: TGTGCCAGCAGCCAAGATCCAGGGGACGCTTTCTTT. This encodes CASSQDPGDAFF.

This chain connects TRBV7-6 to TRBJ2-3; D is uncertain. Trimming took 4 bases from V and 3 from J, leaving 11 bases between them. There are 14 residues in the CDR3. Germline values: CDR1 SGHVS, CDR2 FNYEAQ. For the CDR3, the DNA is TGTGCCAGCAGCTCCGCCGGGCCGACAGATACGCAGTATTTT. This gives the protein CASSSAGPTDTQYF.

In DNA, the CDR3 is TGTGCCAGCAAAGGCCTAGCGGGAGGCTCCTACAATGAGCAGTTCTTC. Amino acid sequence: CASKGLAGGSYNEQFF. The V call is TRBV6-4, the J call TRBJ2-1; 11 nucleotides line up with TRBD2. The ends lost 7 bases at V and 0 bases at J; junction bases unmatched: 5. In germline, CDR1 is MRHNA, CDR2 SNTAGT. The CDR3 spans 16 residues.

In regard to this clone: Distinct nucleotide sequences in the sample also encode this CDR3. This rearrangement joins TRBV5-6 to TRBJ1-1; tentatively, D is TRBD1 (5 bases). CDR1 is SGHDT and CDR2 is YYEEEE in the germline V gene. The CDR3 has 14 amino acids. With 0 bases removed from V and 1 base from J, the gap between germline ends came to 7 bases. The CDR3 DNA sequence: TGTGCCAGCAGCTTGGTTGGACAGAACACTGAAGCTTTCTTT. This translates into CASSLVGQNTEAFF.

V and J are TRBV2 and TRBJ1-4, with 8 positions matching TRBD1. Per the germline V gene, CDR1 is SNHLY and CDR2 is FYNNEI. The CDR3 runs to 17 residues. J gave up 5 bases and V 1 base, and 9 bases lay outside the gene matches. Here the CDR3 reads CASSEGPRDRLNEKLFF. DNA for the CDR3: TGTGCCAGCAGTGAAGGACCCCGGGACAGGCTGAATGAAAAACTGTTTTTT.

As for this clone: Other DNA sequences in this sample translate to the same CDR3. CDR3 nucleotides: TGTGCCAGCAGTCCTGGTGGCGAGCAGTACTTC. As protein: CASSPGGEQYF. This sequence joins TRBV27 and TRBJ2-7, with D unclear. The CDR3 contains 11 residues. The germline CDR1 and CDR2 sequences are MNHEY and SMNVEV (reference sequence). V was clipped by 5 bases and J by 6 bases, with 8 bases between them.

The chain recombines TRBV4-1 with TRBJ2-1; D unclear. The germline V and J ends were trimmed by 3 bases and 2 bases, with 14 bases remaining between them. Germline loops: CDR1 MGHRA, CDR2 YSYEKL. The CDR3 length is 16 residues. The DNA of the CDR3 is TGCGCCAGCAGCCAGCACCCGGCCCGCGCCTACAATGAGCAGTTCTTC. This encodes CASSQHPARAYNEQFF.

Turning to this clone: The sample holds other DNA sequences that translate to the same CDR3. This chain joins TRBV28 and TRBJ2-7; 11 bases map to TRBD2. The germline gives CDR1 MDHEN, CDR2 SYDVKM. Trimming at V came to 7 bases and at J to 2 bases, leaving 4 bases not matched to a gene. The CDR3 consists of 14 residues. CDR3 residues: CASNLAGGTYEQYF. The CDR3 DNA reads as TGTGCCAGCAATCTAGCGGGAGGCACCTACGAGCAGTACTTC.

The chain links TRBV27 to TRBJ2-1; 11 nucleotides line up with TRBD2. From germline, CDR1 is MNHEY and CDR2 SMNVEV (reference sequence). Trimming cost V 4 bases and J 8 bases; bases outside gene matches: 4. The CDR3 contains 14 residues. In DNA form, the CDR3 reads TGTGCCAGCAGTTCGTTGACTAGCGGGGATGAGCAGTTCTTC. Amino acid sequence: CASSSLTSGDEQFF.

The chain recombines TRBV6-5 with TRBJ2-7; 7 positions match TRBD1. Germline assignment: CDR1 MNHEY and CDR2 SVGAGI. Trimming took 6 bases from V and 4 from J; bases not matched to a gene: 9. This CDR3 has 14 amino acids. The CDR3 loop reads CASRFDRVFYEQYF. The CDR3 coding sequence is TGTGCCAGCAGGTTCGACAGGGTATTTTACGAGCAGTACTTC.

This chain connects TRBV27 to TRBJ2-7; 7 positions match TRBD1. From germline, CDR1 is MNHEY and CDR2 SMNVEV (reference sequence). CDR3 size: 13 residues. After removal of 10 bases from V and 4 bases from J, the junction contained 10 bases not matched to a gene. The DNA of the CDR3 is TGTGCCACCGTTGGGGACAGAAATTACGAGCAGTACTTC. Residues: CATVGDRNYEQYF.

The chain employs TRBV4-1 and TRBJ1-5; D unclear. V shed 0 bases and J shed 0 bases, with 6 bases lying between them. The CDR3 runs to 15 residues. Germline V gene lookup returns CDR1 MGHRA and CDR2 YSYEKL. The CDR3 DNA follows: TGCGCCAGCAGCCAAGAATTCGTTAGCAATCAGCCCCAGCATTTT. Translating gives CASSQEFVSNQPQHF.

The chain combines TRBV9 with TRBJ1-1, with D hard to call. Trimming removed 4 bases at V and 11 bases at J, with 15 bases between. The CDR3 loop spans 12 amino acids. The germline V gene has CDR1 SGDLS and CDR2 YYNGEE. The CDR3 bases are TGTGCCAGCAGCCCCGGCGGTGGCGCGGCTTTCTTT. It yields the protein CASSPGGGAAFF. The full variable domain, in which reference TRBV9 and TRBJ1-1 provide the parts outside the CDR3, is DSGVTQTPKHLITATGQRVTLRCSPRSGDLSVYWYQQSLDQGLQFLIQYYNGEERAKGNILERFSAQQFPDLHSELNLSSLELGDSALYFCASSPGGGAAFFGQGTRLTVV.

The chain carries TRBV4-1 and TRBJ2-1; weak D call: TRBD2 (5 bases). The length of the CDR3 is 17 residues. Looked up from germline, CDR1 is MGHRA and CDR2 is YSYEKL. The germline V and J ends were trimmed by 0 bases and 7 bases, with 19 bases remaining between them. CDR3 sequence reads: CASSQEHERTTSNEQFF. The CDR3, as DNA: TGCGCCAGCAGCCAAGAGCATGAACGCACCACTAGTAATGAGCAGTTCTTC.

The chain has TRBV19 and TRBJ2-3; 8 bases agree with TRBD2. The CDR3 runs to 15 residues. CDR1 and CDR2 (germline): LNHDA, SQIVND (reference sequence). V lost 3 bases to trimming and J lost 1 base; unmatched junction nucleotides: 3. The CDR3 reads CASSISGAGTDTQYF. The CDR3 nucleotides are TGTGCCAGTAGTATTAGCGGGGCTGGCACAGATACGCAGTATTTT.

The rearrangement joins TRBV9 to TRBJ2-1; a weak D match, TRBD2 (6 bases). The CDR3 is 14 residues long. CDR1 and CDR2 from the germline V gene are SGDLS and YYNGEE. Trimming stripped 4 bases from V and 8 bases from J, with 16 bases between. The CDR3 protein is CASSRSGVSDEQFF. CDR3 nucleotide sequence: TGTGCCAGCAGCCGTTCGGGGGTGTCCGATGAGCAGTTCTTC.

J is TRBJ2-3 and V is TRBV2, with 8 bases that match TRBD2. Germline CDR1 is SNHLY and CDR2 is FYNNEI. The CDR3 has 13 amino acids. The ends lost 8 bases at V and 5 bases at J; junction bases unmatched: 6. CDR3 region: CASLGLARDTQYF. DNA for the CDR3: TGTGCCAGCTTAGGACTAGCACGAGATACGCAGTATTTT. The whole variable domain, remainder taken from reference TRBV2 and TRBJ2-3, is EPEVTQTPSHQVTQMGQEVILRCVPISNHLYFYWYRQILGQKVEFLVSFYNNEISEKSEIFDDQFSVERPDGSNFTLKIRSTKLEDSAMYFCASLGLARDTQYFGPGTRLTVL.

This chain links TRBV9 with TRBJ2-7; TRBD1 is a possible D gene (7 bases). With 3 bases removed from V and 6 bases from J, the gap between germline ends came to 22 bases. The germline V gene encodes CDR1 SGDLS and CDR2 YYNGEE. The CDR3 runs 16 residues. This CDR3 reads CASSGPGEGGASEQYF. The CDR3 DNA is TGTGCCAGCAGCGGCCCGGGGGAAGGGGGCGCATCCGAGCAGTACTTC.

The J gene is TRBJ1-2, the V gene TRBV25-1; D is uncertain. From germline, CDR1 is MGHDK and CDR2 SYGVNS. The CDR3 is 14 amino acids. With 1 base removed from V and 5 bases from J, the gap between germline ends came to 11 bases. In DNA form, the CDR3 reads TGTGCCAGCAGTGAATCTACCTTCTCGTATGGCTACACCTTC. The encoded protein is CASSESTFSYGYTF.

The CDR3 nucleotides read TGTGCCAGTAGTTGGAGACTAGCGGGAGTTGGGGACAATGAGCAGTTCTTC. This translates into CASSWRLAGVGDNEQFF. The chain combines TRBV19 with TRBJ2-1; 12 bases map to TRBD2. CDR3 length: 17 residues. The V gene's germline CDR1 is LNHDA and CDR2 SQIVND (reference sequence). V trimming: 5 bases; J trimming: 5 bases; junction bases outside the gene matches: 10.

CDR3 nucleotide sequence: TGTGCCAGCAGTGATCGTCGGGGAGGTTGGCAGCCCCAGCATTTT. Its protein is CASSDRRGGWQPQHF. This chain uses TRBV6-1 with TRBJ1-5; unclear D gene. Trimming left V 3 bases short and J 7 bases short, with 16 bases between. CDR3 length: 15 amino acids. Germline V lookup: CDR1 MNHNS, CDR2 SASEGT.